The rows below give T cell receptor beta chains drawn from one sample of a study of blood T cells in healthy people across ages. In TCRdb, the 5' RACE reads were re-called with MiXCR into one record per CDR3 protein. The sample lists approximately 2,000,000 distinct CDR3 sequences, around 40% occurring once. The sequencing sample was made of blood. The receptors originated from a human donor in good health. The CDR3 runs from the conserved cysteine through the conserved F or W. A D gene is named only where the DNA matches it firmly. Where a row states a size, it is once, few, many or the class of an expanded clone; other rows omit it.

>14|TRBJ2-3|-|TRBV28|TRBD1
CAITDRGRTDTQYF
TGTGCCATAACGGACAGGGGTAGAACAGATACGCAGTATTTT
>14|TRBJ1-2|few|TRBV28|TRBD1
CASRSDRSTYGYTF
TGTGCCAGCAGATCGGACAGGAGTACTTATGGCTACACCTTC
>14|TRBJ2-5|few|TRBV7-8|-
CASSLIGPRETQYF
TGTGCCAGCAGCTTAATCGGACCCCGGGAGACCCAGTACTTC
>14|TRBJ1-2|few|TRBV11-2|-
CASSLGLTVGGYTF
TGTGCCAGCAGCTTAGGGTTAACAGTTGGGGGCTACACCTTC
>14|TRBJ2-5|few|TRBV5-5|-
CASSLLVGEETQYF
TGTGCCAGCAGCTTATTGGTGGGCGAGGAGACCCAGTACTTC
>16|TRBJ1-5|few|TRBV20-1|TRBD1
CSAEGPTGLINQPQHF
TGCAGTGCTGAAGGGCCGACAGGGCTAATAAATCAGCCCCAGCATTTT
>19|TRBJ2-1|-|TRBV11-3|TRBD2
CASSLEDSGASFSYNEQFF
TGTGCCAGCAGCTTAGAGGATAGCGGGGCATCTTTCTCCTACAATGAGCAGTTCTTC
>17|TRBJ2-5|-|TRBV4-3|TRBD1
CASSQDLNPIRGETQYF
TGCGCCAGCAGCCAAGATCTGAATCCCATCAGGGGGGAGACCCAGTACTTC
>12|TRBJ2-5|-|TRBV3-1|-
CASSKQGLIQYF
TGTGCCAGCAGCAAACAGGGCCTTATTCAGTACTTC
>14|TRBJ1-2|few|TRBV7-3|-
CASSRYQGSYGYTF
TGTGCCAGCAGCCGATACCAGGGTTCCTATGGCTACACCTTC
>16|TRBJ2-1|many|TRBV27|TRBD1
CATYKTGAHIENEQFF
TGTGCCACTTATAAGACAGGGGCGCACATTGAGAATGAGCAGTTCTTC
>14|TRBJ2-5|-|TRBV29-1|-
CSVRDSHLKETQYF
TGCAGCGTTCGAGACAGCCACCTAAAAGAGACCCAGTACTTC
>14|TRBJ2-1|-|TRBV6-1|-
CASSRGFSYNEQFF
TGTGCCAGCAGTCGGGGATTCTCCTACAATGAGCAGTTCTTC
>15|TRBJ1-6|-|TRBV20-1|-
CSASPQSSYNSPLHF
TGCAGTGCTAGCCCACAGAGCTCCTATAATTCACCCCTCCACTTT
>17|TRBJ2-2|-|TRBV6-5|TRBD1
CASSYSIGQGNTGELFF
TGTGCCAGCAGTTACTCGATAGGACAGGGGAACACCGGGGAGCTGTTTTTT
>15|TRBJ2-1|few|TRBV10-3|TRBD2
CAIRSSGGEYNEQFF
TGTGCCATCAGATCTAGCGGGGGGGAATACAATGAGCAGTTCTTC
>16|TRBJ2-3|-|TRBV20-1|-
CSASTPTRVGTDTQYF
TGCAGTGCTAGTACACCGACTAGGGTGGGCACAGATACGCAGTATTTT
>14|TRBJ2-3|-|TRBV7-9|-
CASSLVGDADTQYF
TGTGCCAGCAGCTTAGTTGGGGATGCAGATACGCAGTATTTT
>14|TRBJ1-1|-|TRBV19|-
CARRRPNGDTEAFF
TGTGCCCGTAGAAGGCCCAACGGGGACACTGAAGCTTTCTTT
>13|TRBJ2-7|-|TRBV20-1|-
CRAGGPSSYEQYF
TGCAGGGCAGGAGGGCCCTCGTCCTACGAGCAGTACTTC
>10|TRBJ2-5|few|TRBV20-1|-
CRPPEVEQYF
TGCAGGCCCCCGGAGGTGGAGCAGTACTTC
>14|TRBJ2-3|-|TRBV20-1|-
CSATVLTFTDTQYF
TGCAGTGCTACCGTTCTTACCTTCACAGATACGCAGTATTTT
>12|TRBJ1-2|-|TRBV29-1|-
CSVEDAPHGYTF
TGCAGCGTTGAAGATGCCCCGCACGGCTACACCTTC
>17|TRBJ2-3|-|TRBV11-3|-
CASSLDGAREGTDTQYF
TGTGCCAGCAGCTTAGATGGGGCCAGGGAGGGCACAGATACGCAGTATTTT
>16|TRBJ2-7|few|TRBV12-3/TRBV12-4|TRBD1
CASSSPPGQGLYEQYF
TGTGCCAGCAGTTCCCCCCCGGGACAGGGGTTATACGAGCAGTACTTC
>14|TRBJ2-1|few|TRBV7-7|TRBD2
CASSTLAGGNEQFF
TGTGCTAGCAGCACCTTAGCGGGGGGCAATGAGCAGTTCTTC
>16|TRBJ2-3|once|TRBV29-1|TRBD2
CSIAGPGLAIRDTQYF
TGCAGCATTGCGGGGCCGGGACTAGCAATCCGAGATACGCAGTATTTT
>14|TRBJ2-4|few|TRBV6-1|-
CASNRQDWGDIQYF
TGTGCCAGCAATAGACAGGACTGGGGGGACATTCAGTACTTC
>16|TRBJ2-3|-|TRBV28|TRBD2
CASSLFASGVGDTQYF
TGTGCCAGCAGTTTATTCGCTAGCGGGGTAGGAGATACGCAGTATTTT
>15|TRBJ2-1|few|TRBV13|-
CASSFVGTRYNEQFF
TGTGCCAGCAGCTTTGTAGGGACTCGATACAATGAGCAGTTCTTC
>15|TRBJ2-7|few|TRBV20-1|TRBD1
CSAREGTGRTYEQYF
TGCAGTGCTAGAGAGGGGACAGGGCGAACCTACGAGCAGTACTTC
>16|TRBJ2-7|-|TRBV4-3|TRBD1
CASSQAQGTGAYEQYF
TGCGCCAGCAGCCAAGCCCAGGGGACAGGGGCCTACGAGCAGTACTTC
>14|TRBJ1-1|-|TRBV20-1|-
CSAPRGGGRAEAFF
TGCAGTGCTCCTCGCGGGGGAGGTAGGGCCGAAGCTTTCTTT
>16|TRBJ2-7|-|TRBV27|-
CASSLSIRGISYEQYF
TGTGCCAGCAGTTTATCTATTCGGGGGATCTCCTACGAGCAGTACTTC
>14|TRBJ1-5|-|TRBV7-2|-
CASSQGWPSQPQHF
TGTGCCAGCAGCCAGGGGTGGCCGAGTCAGCCCCAGCATTTT
>12|TRBJ2-5|-|TRBV7-9|-
CASSVTGETQYF
TGTGCCAGCAGCGTTACGGGAGAGACCCAGTACTTC
>13|TRBJ2-1|few|TRBV2|TRBD2
CASSDEGRDEQFF
TGTGCCAGCAGTGATGAGGGGAGGGATGAGCAGTTCTTC
>14|TRBJ2-4|-|TRBV7-9|-
CASSLGTGQNIQYF
TGTGCCAGCAGCTTAGGGACTGGACAAAACATTCAGTACTTC
>11|TRBJ1-6|once|TRBV7-9|-
CASSDSGVLHF
TGTGCCAGCAGCGACAGCGGGGTCCTCCACTTT
>13|TRBJ1-1|-|TRBV20-1|-
CSASNGLNTEAFF
TGCAGTGCTAGTAATGGGTTGAACACTGAAGCTTTCTTT